A single count supports the clone carrying this TCR beta chain. The repertoire was sequenced with immunoSEQ multiplex PCR; TCRdb's copy has only in-frame clones and lacks some. In the table there are some 550,000 clones, around 97% of which are singletons. These data are taken from a study of shared clonotypes between healthy human individuals. This CDR3 is 13 amino acids long. Trimming took 8 bases from V and 4 from J, leaving 12 bases between them. The germline gives CDR1 SNHLY, CDR2 FYNNEI. The chain employs TRBV2 and TRBJ2-1; D is unresolved. This receptor was identified in a woman in her 30s in good health. The sequenced sample consisted of naive CD4+ T cells sorted from blood. Documented subset: CD45RA+ positively selected. This CDR3 is CASSNVEYNEQFF. In DNA form, the CDR3 reads TGTGCCAGCTCTAACGTGGAATACAATGAGCAGTTCTTC.